This is a list of T cell receptor beta chains from one sample in a study of cytomegalovirus exposure and HLA in healthy donors. Sequenced by immunoSEQ multiplex PCR; TCRdb stores in-frame clones only, minus some. The sample consists of roughly 90,000 clones, roughly 72% of them appearing once. Material: PBMCs. The source is a man aged 30-40 years in good health and CMV-seropositive. CDR3s leave out the opening cysteine and the closing phenylalanine or tryptophan. Each record gives: J gene, V gene, D gene, CDR3 protein. D genes are given only for firm matches.

TRBJ2-7	TRBV28	NA	ASKRQGHSYEQY
TRBJ1-2	TRBV28	TRBD1	ASSRRDRELDGYT
TRBJ1-3	TRBV9	TRBD1	ASSRDRGSSGNTIY
TRBJ1-5	TRBV4-1	TRBD1	ASSHSPGQIHQPQH
TRBJ1-2	TRBV6-6	TRBD1	ASSPTGDGYT
TRBJ2-7	TRBV6-5	NA	ASSRYRDPEQY
TRBJ2-5	TRBV7-2	TRBD1	ASILDRGQETQY
TRBJ1-2	TRBV25-1	TRBD1	ASSAAGGHYGYT
TRBJ1-2	TRBV13	NA	ASSLTIEHGYT
TRBJ2-3	TRBV27	TRBD2	ASSRIGTSGRIGTDTQY
TRBJ2-5	TRBV10-3	NA	AISPGFQETQY
TRBJ2-2	TRBV30	NA	AWSAREAGELF